The sequence of this TCR beta chain was determined in a study of neurological immune-mediated disorders. This clonotype appeared many times. TCRdb reprocessed the 5' RACE reads via MiXCR and lists one record per CDR3 protein. This sample yields around 61,000 distinct CDR3 sequences, of which approximately 5.1% are seen a single time; roughly 5.7% belongs to the top ten. The CDR3 totals 14 residues. V lost 4 bases to trimming and J lost 6 bases; unmatched junction nucleotides: 5. The germline CDR1 and CDR2 sequences are SGHRS and YFSETQ. The chain couples TRBV5-1 to TRBJ2-1; 9 nucleotides align to TRBD1. This clonotype originated in a human donor with multiple sclerosis. The donor label of this sample is uncertain. Specimen: PBMCs. The CDR3 DNA reads TGCGCCAGCAGCGGGAGACAGGGGGGCAATGAGCAGTTCTTC. Its protein is CASSGRQGGNEQFF.